The 30 T cell receptor beta chains given below trace back to one sample, sequenced in a study of blood T cell repertoires in COVID-19. Sequenced by immunoSEQ multiplex PCR; TCRdb stores in-frame clones only, minus some. Here the sample spans roughly 90,000 clones, 85% to 90% being singletons. Sample: peripheral blood. Receptors were obtained from a woman aged 80 or over with active COVID-19.

The chain employs TRBV10-3 and TRBJ2-7; D perhaps matches TRBD1 (6 bases). The CDR3 length is 14 residues. The V end was cut by 1 base, the J end by 2 bases, with 9 bases between. The V gene's germline CDR1 is ENHRY and CDR2 SYGVKD. CDR3 sequence reads: CAISEFGQPYEQYF. Written as DNA, the CDR3 is TGTGCCATCAGTGAGTTCGGACAGCCCTACGAGCAGTACTTC.

The rearrangement uses TRBV2 and TRBJ1-5; D perhaps matches TRBD1 (6 bases). V lost 6 bases and J lost 8, with 11 bases in between. The CDR3 has 12 residues. The germline CDR1 and CDR2 sequences are SNHLY and FYNNEI. CDR3 sequence: CASRQGDEPQHF. In nucleotides, the CDR3 is TGTGCCAGCAGACAGGGTGATGAGCCCCAGCATTTT.

This chain uses TRBV7-9 with TRBJ2-5, with TRBD2 identical over 8 bases. CDR1 and CDR2 from the germline V gene are SEHNR and FQNEAQ (reference sequence). The CDR3 totals 15 residues. Trimming at V came to 5 bases and at J to 2 bases, leaving 7 bases not matched to a gene. DNA for the CDR3: TGTGCCAGCAGCCCGCGGGGGGTGTTACAAGAGACCCAGTACTTC. The encoded protein is CASSPRGVLQETQYF.

The V gene is TRBV18, the J gene TRBJ2-2, with 7 bases that match TRBD1. Germline loops: CDR1 KGHSH, CDR2 LQKENI. Trimming cost V 0 bases and J 2 bases; bases outside gene matches: 6. This CDR3 spans 17 amino acids. The chain's CDR3 is CASSPPWDSINTGELFF. Written as DNA, the CDR3 is TGTGCCAGCTCACCACCGTGGGACAGCATAAACACCGGGGAGCTGTTTTTT.

This clone was seen a single time. This chain joins TRBV5-4 and TRBJ2-7; the match to TRBD2 covers 13 bases. The CDR3 contains 14 residues. The trim removed 3 bases at V and 12 bases at J, leaving 9 bases unmatched. The germline gives CDR1 SGHNT, CDR2 YYREEE (reference sequence). CDR3 region: CASSSRGLAGRRYF. The DNA of the CDR3 is TGTGCCAGCAGCTCAAGGGGACTAGCGGGACGTAGGTACTTC. The entire variable domain, with the rest obtained from reference TRBV5-4 and TRBJ2-7, is as follows: ETGVTQSPTHLIKTRGQQVTLRCSSQSGHNTVSWYQQALGQGPQFIFQYYREEENGRGNFPPRFSGLQFPNYSSELNVNALELDDSALYLCASSSRGLAGRRYFGPGTRLTVT.

The V call is TRBV7-9, the J call TRBJ2-3; 7 bases match TRBD1. The CDR3 has 15 residues. Germline V gene data show CDR1 as SEHNR and CDR2 as FQNEAQ (reference sequence). Losses at the gene ends were 1 base for V and 4 bases for J; bases not matched to a gene: 5. The CDR3 loop is CASSLVTGLSDTQYF. For the CDR3, the DNA is TGTGCCAGCAGCTTAGTGACAGGGTTGTCAGATACGCAGTATTTT.

The genes are TRBV5-1 and TRBJ2-1; D remains ambiguous. CDR1 and CDR2 from the germline V gene are SGHRS and YFSETQ. V lost 7 bases and J lost 9, with 20 bases in between. CDR3 size: 14 residues. CDR3 sequence: CASETTSGPGEQFF. CDR3 nucleotides: TGCGCCAGCGAAACGACTTCCGGTCCGGGTGAGCAGTTCTTC.

This rearrangement joins TRBV5-1 to TRBJ1-4; TRBD1 aligns across 8 bases. The trim removed 0 bases at V and 8 bases at J, leaving 9 bases unmatched. CDR1 is SGHRS and CDR2 is YFSETQ in the germline V gene. This CDR3 has 16 residues. The CDR3 DNA reads as TGCGCCAGCAGCTTGGGGGCCGGACAGGGTATCGAAAAACTGTTTTTT. Its protein is CASSLGAGQGIEKLFF.

V gene TRBV28 combines with J gene TRBJ2-7; a possible D gene is TRBD1 (5 bases). Per the germline V gene, CDR1 is MDHEN and CDR2 is SYDVKM. The CDR3 spans 13 residues. Trimming stripped 5 bases from V and 10 bases from J, with 18 bases between. CDR3 protein: CASSQQDRNAQYF. The CDR3 DNA follows: TGTGCCAGCAGTCAACAGGACCGCAATGCCCAGTACTTC.

This chain joins TRBV4-1 and TRBJ2-1; 9 positions agree with TRBD2. Germline V lookup: CDR1 MGHRA, CDR2 YSYEKL. The V gene end was trimmed by 6 bases and the J gene end by 5 bases; junction bases not matched to a gene: 8. This CDR3 is 15 amino acids long. CDR3 DNA: TGCGCCAGCAGGTCGTCGATAGCGGGAGACAATGAGCAGTTCTTC. Its protein product is CASRSSIAGDNEQFF.

This chain joins TRBV28 and TRBJ2-1; TRBD2 is a possible D gene (5 bases). V lost 2 bases, J lost 4 bases, and 15 bases lay in between. The length of the CDR3 is 16 residues. Germline-derived CDR1 and CDR2 are MDHEN and SYDVKM. The CDR3 nucleotides are TGTGCCAGCAGTTTAGGGCGGGTGACCTTTTACAATGAGCAGTTCTTC. Its translation: CASSLGRVTFYNEQFF.

The V gene is TRBV11-2, the J gene TRBJ2-1; 7 bases align to TRBD1. The trim removed 2 bases at V and 7 bases at J, leaving 5 bases unmatched. CDR3 size: 14 residues. Germline V lookup: CDR1 SGHAT, CDR2 FQNNGV. The CDR3 protein is CASSLTGARNEQFF. DNA for the CDR3: TGTGCCAGCAGCTTAACAGGGGCGCGGAATGAGCAGTTCTTC.

The genes are TRBV18 and TRBJ1-5; D not certain. This CDR3 has 14 residues. The V and J ends lost 2 bases and 4 bases respectively, with 9 bases between them. Germline lookup yields CDR1 KGHSH and CDR2 LQKENI. CDR3 sequence: CASSPWQDNQPQHF. The CDR3 nucleotides read TGTGCCAGCTCACCATGGCAGGATAATCAGCCCCAGCATTTT.

The V gene is TRBV11-3, the J gene TRBJ2-1, with D perhaps matching TRBD2 (6 bases). Germline CDR1 is SGHNT and CDR2 is YENEEA. Trimming pared 5 bases from V and 6 bases from J, leaving 11 bases between. This CDR3 region has 13 residues. The CDR3 nucleotides read TGTGCCAGCAGCCCAGCGGGCCCCAATGAGCAGTTCTTC. Its protein is CASSPAGPNEQFF.

V and J are TRBV27 and TRBJ1-3, with D possibly matching TRBD1 (5 bases). The CDR3 spans 13 residues. CDR1 MNHEY and CDR2 SMNVEV come from the germline V gene (reference sequence). V was clipped by 8 bases and J by 2 bases, with 10 bases between them. CDR3 sequence: CASAGVPGNTIYF. Written as DNA, the CDR3 is TGTGCCAGCGCGGGGGTTCCTGGAAACACCATATATTTT.

The chain carries TRBV5-1 and TRBJ2-7; maybe TRBD2 (5 bases). Germline V gene lookup returns CDR1 SGHRS and CDR2 YFSETQ. Trimming removed 4 bases at V and 3 bases at J, with 17 bases between. The CDR3 runs to 15 residues. CDR3 DNA sequence: TGCGCCAGCAGCCACCCCCGTCAAGACTACTACGAGCAGTACTTC. Its translation: CASSHPRQDYYEQYF. Using reference TRBV5-1 and TRBJ2-7 for the parts outside the CDR3, the full variable domain is KAGVTQTPRYLIKTRGQQVTLSCSPISGHRSVSWYQQTPGQGLQFLFEYFSETQRNKGNFPGRFSGRQFSNSRSEMNVSTLELGDSALYLCASSHPRQDYYEQYFGPGTRLTVT.

This chain uses TRBV28 with TRBJ2-7, with 14 nucleotides matching TRBD2. CDR3 length: 16 amino acids. V shed 6 bases and J 0 bases; nucleotides not matched to a gene: 4. Germline CDR1 reads MDHEN; CDR2 reads SYDVKM. In DNA form, the CDR3 reads TGTGCCAGCAGGCCGACTAGCGGGAGGGTCTCCTACGAGCAGTACTTC. Amino acid sequence: CASRPTSGRVSYEQYF.

DNA for the CDR3: TGTGCCAGTAGTCAACCACAGGGGGCAGAAGCTTTCTTT. Its protein product is CASSQPQGAEAFF. This chain connects TRBV19 to TRBJ1-1, with TRBD1 identical over 9 bases. The junction had 6 bases not matched to a gene; V was cut back by 5 bases and J by 8 bases. The CDR3 consists of 13 residues. Germline V gene sequence: CDR1 LNHDA, CDR2 SQIVND (reference sequence).

V and J are TRBV9 and TRBJ2-1; possibly TRBD1 for D (6 bases). CDR3 length: 16 residues. Germline V lookup: CDR1 SGDLS, CDR2 YYNGEE. Trimming cost V 0 bases and J 1 base, with 11 bases left between them. This CDR3 reads CASSVGPQGSYNEQFF. The CDR3 bases are TGTGCCAGCAGCGTAGGCCCACAGGGTTCCTACAATGAGCAGTTCTTC.

This chain connects TRBV5-1 to TRBJ2-5, with a weak D call TRBD2 (5 bases). The CDR3 spans 14 residues. The V and J ends lost 2 bases and 1 base respectively, with 9 bases between them. Germline assignment: CDR1 SGHRS and CDR2 YFSETQ. The CDR3 nucleotides are TGCGCCAGCAGCTTAGCGGAAGCCCAAGAGACCCAGTACTTC. It is translated as CASSLAEAQETQYF. The complete variable domain, with remaining parts taken from reference TRBV5-1 and TRBJ2-5, reads KAGVTQTPRYLIKTRGQQVTLSCSPISGHRSVSWYQQTPGQGLQFLFEYFSETQRNKGNFPGRFSGRQFSNSRSEMNVSTLELGDSALYLCASSLAEAQETQYFGPGTRLLVL.

This chain connects TRBV7-2 to TRBJ2-7, with TRBD1 matching 7 bases. This CDR3 region has 12 residues. Germline V CDR1 and CDR2: SGHTA, FQGNSA. The CDR3 region is CAGQLAPYEQYF. CDR3 nucleotides: TGTGCGGGACAGCTAGCACCCTACGAGCAGTACTTC.

The chain is built from TRBV27 and TRBJ1-2; possibly TRBD1 for D (5 bases). Deletions cut 1 base from V and 4 bases from J, with 13 bases between. The CDR3 consists of 15 residues. CDR1 and CDR2 (germline): MNHEY, SMNVEV (reference sequence). The chain's CDR3 is CASSLFSGTVYGYTF. DNA for the CDR3: TGTGCCAGCAGTTTATTTTCTGGGACTGTCTATGGCTACACCTTC.

This rearrangement joins TRBV28 to TRBJ1-2; 7 positions match TRBD1. There are 14 residues in the CDR3. The germline gives CDR1 MDHEN, CDR2 SYDVKM. V lost 4 bases and J lost 5; bases outside the gene matches: 7. CDR3 residues: CASSSLTGSYGYTF. The CDR3 nucleotides are TGTGCCAGCAGTTCCCTGACAGGGTCTTATGGCTACACCTTC.

The chain carries TRBV28 and TRBJ1-4, with D possibly matching TRBD1 (5 bases). Germline CDR1 MDHEN, CDR2 SYDVKM. The ends were cut back, 3 bases at V and 7 bases at J, with 15 bases in the middle. CDR3 length equals 15 residues. The CDR3, as DNA: TGTGCCAGCAGTTTGGGGGGGATCGATAGTGAAAAACTGTTTTTT. Its protein product is CASSLGGIDSEKLFF.

The genes are TRBV14 and TRBJ1-2, with unresolved D. The CDR3 runs 15 residues. Germline CDR1 reads SGHDN; CDR2 reads FVKESK. Trimming removed 0 bases from V and 5 bases from J, with 13 bases in between. The CDR3, as DNA: TGTGCCAGCAGCCAAGATCCACGGAGTTCGTATGGCTACACCTTC. This encodes CASSQDPRSSYGYTF.

This clone is a singleton in its sample. The chain carries TRBV7-9 and TRBJ1-6, with D perhaps matching TRBD1 (5 bases). Germline V gives CDR1 SEHNR, CDR2 FQNEAQ (reference sequence). V lost 5 bases, J lost 11 bases, and 13 bases lay in between. CDR3 size: 13 residues. The CDR3 DNA reads TGTGCCAGCAGCCCACGGACACTTGCACCCCTCCACTTT. This translates into CASSPRTLAPLHF.

The chain employs TRBV5-4 and TRBJ2-6; tentative D call: TRBD2 (7 bases). This CDR3 has 19 amino acids. From germline, CDR1 is SGHNT and CDR2 YYREEE (reference sequence). Trimming removed 4 bases from V and 0 bases from J, with 20 bases in between. CDR3 residues: CASSLGGGRTDSGANVLTF. For the CDR3, the DNA is TGTGCCAGCAGCCTGGGGGGGGGCCGTACGGACTCTGGGGCCAACGTCCTGACTTTC.

V and J are TRBV21-1 and TRBJ2-4; the tabulated D call, TRBD2, remains unverified against the DNA. TRBV21-1 is marked as a pseudogene. The length of the CDR3 is 20 residues. The CDR3 loop reads CASKLAGGPVWTGPKNIQYF. As DNA, the CDR3 is TGTGCCAGCAAACTAGCGGGAGGGCCGGTATGGACAGGCCCAAAAAACATTCAGTACTTC.

The chain is built from TRBV5-6 and TRBJ2-1, with unresolved D. Germline CDR1 is SGHDT and CDR2 is YYEEEE. CDR3 length equals 12 residues. V was pared by 5 bases and J by 4 bases, with 7 bases between. DNA for the CDR3: TGTGCCAGCAGATCAGGTTACAATGAGCAGTTCTTC. Encoded protein: CASRSGYNEQFF. The entire variable domain, with the rest obtained from reference TRBV5-6 and TRBJ2-1, is as follows: DAGVTQSPTHLIKTRGQQVTLRCSPKSGHDTVSWYQQALGQGPQFIFQYYEEEERQRGNFPDRFSGHQFPNYSSELNVNALLLGDSALYLCASRSGYNEQFFGPGTRLTVL.

The rearrangement joins TRBV4-3 to TRBJ2-7; 7 nucleotides line up with TRBD2. The CDR3 has 16 amino acids. The germline V gene has CDR1 LGHNA and CDR2 YSLEER. After removal of 0 bases from V and 3 bases from J, the junction contained 8 bases not matched to a gene. CDR3 region: CASSQDLASGNYEQYF. The DNA for the CDR3 is TGCGCCAGCAGCCAAGATCTGGCTAGCGGAAACTACGAGCAGTACTTC.